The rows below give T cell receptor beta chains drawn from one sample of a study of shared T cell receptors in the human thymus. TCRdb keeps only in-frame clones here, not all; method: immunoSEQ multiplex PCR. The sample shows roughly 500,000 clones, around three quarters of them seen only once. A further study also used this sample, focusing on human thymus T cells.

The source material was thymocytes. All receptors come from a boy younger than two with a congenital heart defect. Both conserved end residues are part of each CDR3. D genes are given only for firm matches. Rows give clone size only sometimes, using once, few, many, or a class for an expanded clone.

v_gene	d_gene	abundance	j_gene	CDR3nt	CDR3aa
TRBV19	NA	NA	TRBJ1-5	TGTGCCAGTAGTATCGGCGCGGGCTGGGATTTTAGCCAGCCCCAGCATTTT	CASSIGAGWDFSQPQHF
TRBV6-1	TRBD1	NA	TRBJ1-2	TGTGCCAGCAGACGGGACAGCTCCTATGGCTACACCTTC	CASRRDSSYGYTF
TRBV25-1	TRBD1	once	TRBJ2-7	TGTGCCAGCAGTCAGGGGGACAGCCCCTACGAGCAGTACTTC	CASSQGDSPYEQYF
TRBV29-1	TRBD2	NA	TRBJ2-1	TGCAGCGTTGCTCTCCTAGCGGGAGGGACTAGCTCCTACAATGAGCAGTTCTTC	CSVALLAGGTSSYNEQFF
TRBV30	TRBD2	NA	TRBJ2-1	TGTGCCTCCCCTAGCGGGAACGACAATGAGCAGTTCTTC	CASPSGNDNEQFF
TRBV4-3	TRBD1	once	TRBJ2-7	TGCGCCAGCAGCCCAACGGACAGGGACCGCTACGAGCAGTACTTC	CASSPTDRDRYEQYF
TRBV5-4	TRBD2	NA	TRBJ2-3	TGTGCCAGCTCGGGGGGGCGGGAGAACACAGATACGCAGTATTTT	CASSGGRENTDTQYF
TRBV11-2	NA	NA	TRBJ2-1	TGTGCCAGCAGCTCTGGAGCGCGTAGCTCCTACAATGAGCAGTTCTTC	CASSSGARSSYNEQFF
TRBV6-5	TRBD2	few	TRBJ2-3	TGTGCCAGCAGCGGGGGGACAGATACGCAGTATTTT	CASSGGTDTQYF
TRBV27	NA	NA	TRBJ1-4	TGTGCCACCCGCTGGCGGGCTAATGAAAAACTGTTTTTT	CATRWRANEKLFF
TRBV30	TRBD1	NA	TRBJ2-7	TGTGCCTGGAGTGTACTCGACAGGGCCTACGAGCAGTACTTC	CAWSVLDRAYEQYF
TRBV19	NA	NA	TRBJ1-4	TGTGCCAGTAGTGCGCGGTTTCGAGAAAAACTGTTTTTT	CASSARFREKLFF
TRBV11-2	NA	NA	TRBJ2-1	TGTGCCAGCAGCCAGGGGGGCCATGAGCAGTTCTTC	CASSQGGHEQFF
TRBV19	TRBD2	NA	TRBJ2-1	TGTGCCAGTATCTCCGCGGGCCCGGGAGGCGATGAGCAGTTCTTC	CASISAGPGGDEQFF
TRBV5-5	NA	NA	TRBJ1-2	TGTGCCAGCAGCTTCGGGACTTATAAACACTATGGCTACACCTTC	CASSFGTYKHYGYTF
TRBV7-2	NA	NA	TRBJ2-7	TGTGCCAGCAGCCCGGGAAGGATCGACGAGCAGTACTTC	CASSPGRIDEQYF
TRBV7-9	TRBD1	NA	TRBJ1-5	TGTGCCAGCAGCCAATCCTCACCGGGACAGGGTGACAATCAGCCCCAGCATTTT	CASSQSSPGQGDNQPQHF
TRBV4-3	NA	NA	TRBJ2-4	TGCGCCAGCAGCCAAGTGATGCGGACAAGGGGAGCCAAAAACATTCAGTACTTC	CASSQVMRTRGAKNIQYF
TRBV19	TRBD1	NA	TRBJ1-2	TGTGCCAGTAGTTTCGCCGACAGGGAATGGGGTGGCTACACCTTC	CASSFADREWGGYTF
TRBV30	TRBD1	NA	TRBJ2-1	TGTGCCTGGTCAGGTTACAGGGGCCGCTCCTACAATGAGCAGTTCTTC	CAWSGYRGRSYNEQFF
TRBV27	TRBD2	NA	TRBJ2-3	TGTGCCAGCGGAGGGACTAGCGGTTTCACAGATACGCAGTATTTT	CASGGTSGFTDTQYF
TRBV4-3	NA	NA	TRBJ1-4	TGCGCCAGCAGCCAAGTTCGTTGGCTTGGAAAACTGTTTTTT	CASSQVRWLGKLFF
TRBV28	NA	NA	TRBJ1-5	TGTGCCAGCAGCTTCCGGAGGAGGGCCTATAGCAATCAGCCCCAGCATTTT	CASSFRRRAYSNQPQHF
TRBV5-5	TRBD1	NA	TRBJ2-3	TGTGCCAGCCTCTCCTCGGACAGGGCCAGGGATACGCAGTATTTT	CASLSSDRARDTQYF
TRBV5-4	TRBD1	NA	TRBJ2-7	TGTGCCAGCAGCACCCTCTTACAGGGGTACAACTACGAGCAGTACTTC	CASSTLLQGYNYEQYF
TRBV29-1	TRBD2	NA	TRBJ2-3	TGCAGCGTTGACCCTAGCGGGACGGCTGATACGCAGTATTTT	CSVDPSGTADTQYF
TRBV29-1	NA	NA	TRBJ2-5	TGCAGCGTTGGGGCGGGGCAAGAGACCCAGTACTTC	CSVGAGQETQYF